This T cell receptor (beta chain) appears in the sequencing data of a study of cytomegalovirus exposure and HLA in healthy donors. Study-level results: Productive status was seen about 90% or about 30% of the time for most TCR beta V segments in an earlier analysis.

To note about this clone: The antigen remains undetermined.

Germline assignment: CDR1 MNHEY and CDR2 SVGAGI. The V end lost 6 bases, the J end lost 6 bases, and 11 bases lay between the germline ends. This CDR3 is 12 amino acids long. Primers for the PCR totalled 60 Vbeta and 13 Jbeta. Assay used: immunoSEQ multiplex PCR; TCRdb lists only in-frame clones, some missing. The table lists 200,000 to 250,000 clones. Specimen: PBMCs. This TCR was recovered from a girl aged 2-10 years in good health and CMV-seropositive. The V and J genes are TRBV6-5 and TRBJ1-2; D is unclear. The CDR3 is CASSRHKDGYTF. The DNA of the CDR3 is TGTGCCAGCAGCCGACATAAGGATGGCTACACCTTC.